This T cell receptor beta chain came from a study of glioma-infiltrating T cells. The iRepertoire nested amplicon-rescue multiplex PCR amplified TCR alpha and beta CDR3s from RNA. Input was roughly 85-400 ng of tissue mRNA or PBMC total RNA. TCRdb re-called the multiplex PCR reads with MiXCR, one entry per CDR3 protein. The sample comprises about 130,000 distinct CDR3 sequences, around a quarter of which are singletons, and around a quarter rests with the top ten. This clonotype has just a few counts. The CDR3 is 14 residues long. V shed 6 bases and J shed 7 bases, with 18 bases lying between them. The germline CDR1 and CDR2 sequences are LNHDA and SQIVND (reference sequence).

The sequence was obtained from a human donor with low-grade glioma or glioblastoma, undergoing nonglioma brain surgery, or in good health (not recorded which). The V and J genes are TRBV19 and TRBJ1-2; no definite D call. The specimen sequenced was glioma tissue, nonneoplastic brain tissue, or PBMCs (not recorded which). In DNA, the CDR3 is TGTGCCAGTAGCTACACCGGGCCCCCGGGTGGCTACACCTTC. Protein: CASSYTGPPGGYTF. Full variable domain (missing parts from reference TRBV19 and TRBJ1-2): DGGITQSPKYLFRKEGQNVTLSCEQNLNHDAMYWYRQDPGQGLRLIYYSQIVNDFQKGDIAEGYSVSREKKESFPLTVTSAQKNPTAFYLCASSYTGPPGGYTFGSGTRLTVV.